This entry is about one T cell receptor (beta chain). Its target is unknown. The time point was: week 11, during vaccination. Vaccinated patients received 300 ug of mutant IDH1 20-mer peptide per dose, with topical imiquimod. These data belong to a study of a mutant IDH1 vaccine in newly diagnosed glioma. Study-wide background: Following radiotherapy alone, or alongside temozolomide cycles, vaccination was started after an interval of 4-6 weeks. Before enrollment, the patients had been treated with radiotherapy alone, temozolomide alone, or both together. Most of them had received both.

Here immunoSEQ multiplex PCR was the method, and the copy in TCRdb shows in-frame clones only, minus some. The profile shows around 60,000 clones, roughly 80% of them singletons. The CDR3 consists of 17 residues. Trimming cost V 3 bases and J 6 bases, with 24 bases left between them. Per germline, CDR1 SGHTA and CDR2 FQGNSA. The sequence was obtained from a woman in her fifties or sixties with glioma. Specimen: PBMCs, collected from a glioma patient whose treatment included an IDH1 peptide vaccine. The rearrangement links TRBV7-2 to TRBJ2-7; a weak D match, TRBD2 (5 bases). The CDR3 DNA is TGTGCCAGCAGCTTCCTCTTACTAGTTGGTACTTCTGCCGAGCAGTACTTC. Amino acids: CASSFLLLVGTSAEQYF.